The present T cell receptor beta chain was sequenced within a study of shared clonotypes between healthy human individuals. V lost 7 bases to trimming and J lost 5 bases, with 18 bases between them. The CDR3 is 14 amino acids. CDR1 SEHNR and CDR2 FQNEAQ come from the germline V gene (reference sequence). The method was immunoSEQ multiplex PCR; TCRdb's version includes in-frame clones alone and lacks a portion of them. The sample lists around 650,000 clones; about 96% were seen once. Selected positively for CCR7 and CD45RO-negative, naive CD8 cells excluded terminally differentiated effector memory CD45RA+ cells.

The V call is TRBV7-9, the J call TRBJ2-7; no clear D gene. The receptor's source is a woman younger than 45 in good health. Sample: naive CD8+ T cells sorted from blood. The CDR3 spells CASTLEDLRDEQYF. Here the CDR3 DNA reads TGTGCCAGCACCCTTGAGGACCTCCGGGACGAGCAGTACTTC.